Each of the 18 T cell receptor beta chains below was sequenced from the same sample in a study of control samples from healthy donors and cancer patients. Produced via immunoSEQ multiplex PCR; TCRdb's table is partial and in-frame only. The sample yields about 50,000 clones, around 97% seen once. Source material: blood. These receptors were obtained from a woman younger than 45 in good health.

J is TRBJ2-1 and V is TRBV6-5, with D hard to call. The length of the CDR3 is 14 residues. Trimming removed 10 bases at V and 5 bases at J, with 18 bases between. Looked up from germline, CDR1 is MNHEY and CDR2 is SVGAGI. CDR3 sequence reads: CATTKGGANNEQFF. The DNA of the CDR3 is TGTGCCACCACTAAAGGTGGAGCGAACAATGAGCAGTTCTTC.

The chain is built from TRBV30 and TRBJ2-2; no reliable D call. V shed 3 bases and J shed 5 bases, with 10 bases lying between them. The CDR3 extends over 13 amino acids. The germline CDR1 and CDR2 sequences are GTSNPN and SVGIG (reference sequence). DNA of the CDR3: TGTGCCTGGAGCCATTCGCCTACCGGGGAGCTGTTTTTT. Residues: CAWSHSPTGELFF. Together with reference TRBV30 and TRBJ2-2, the CDR3 gives the full variable domain: SQTIHQWPATLVQPVGSPLSLECTVEGTSNPNLYWYRQAAGRGLQLLFYSVGIGQISSEVPQNLSASRPQDRQFILSSKKLLLSDSGFYLCAWSHSPTGELFFGEGSRLTVL.

The chain recombines TRBV5-6 with TRBJ2-1; unclear D gene. CDR3 length: 14 amino acids. Germline V gives CDR1 SGHDT, CDR2 YYEEEE. V was cut by 0 bases and J by 3 bases, with 7 bases left in between. The CDR3 coding sequence is TGTGCCAGCAGCTTGGGGCAACGCTACAATGAGCAGTTCTTC. Its protein is CASSLGQRYNEQFF.

The chain is built from TRBV29-1 and TRBJ1-1; D might be TRBD1 (6 bases). CDR1 is SQVTM, CDR2 ANQGSEA, per germline. CDR3 length: 12 residues. V was clipped by 7 bases and J by 4 bases, with 13 bases between them. The CDR3 sequence: CSAGQGSTEAFF. CDR3 sequence (DNA): TGCAGCGCCGGGCAGGGGTCCACTGAAGCTTTCTTT. Variable domain in full (rest from reference TRBV29-1 and TRBJ1-1): SAVISQKPSRDICQRGTSLTIQCQVDSQVTMMFWYRQQPGQSLTLIATANQGSEATYESGFVIDKFPISRPNLTFSTLTVSNMSPEDSSIYLCSAGQGSTEAFFGQGTRLTVV.

This clone occurred once. This sequence joins TRBV12-1 and TRBJ2-5; TRBD1, the table's D call, was not compared with the DNA. TRBV12-1 is flagged as a pseudogene. This CDR3 has 15 residues. CDR3 nucleotides: TGTGCCAGCAGCTCAAGAGGGGGCTGGATGGAGACCCAGTACTTC. Translating it yields CASSSRGGWMETQYF.

This chain connects TRBV6-5 to TRBJ2-5; D is uncertain. Trimming cost V 6 bases and J 0 bases, with 8 bases left between them. CDR1 and CDR2 (germline): MNHEY, SVGAGI. This CDR3 spans 13 amino acids. The CDR3 region is CASSEEYQETQYF. CDR3 nucleotide sequence: TGTGCCAGCAGCGAGGAGTACCAAGAGACCCAGTACTTC.

The V call is TRBV9, the J call TRBJ1-2; 10 positions agree with TRBD1. Per the germline V gene, CDR1 is SGDLS and CDR2 is YYNGEE. CDR3 length: 13 residues. The V gene end was trimmed by 3 bases and the J gene end by 4 bases; junction bases not matched to a gene: 0. Here the CDR3 reads CASSGTGGYGYTF. The DNA for the CDR3 is TGTGCCAGCAGCGGGACAGGGGGCTATGGCTACACCTTC. The full variable domain, completed using reference TRBV9 and TRBJ1-2, is DSGVTQTPKHLITATGQRVTLRCSPRSGDLSVYWYQQSLDQGLQFLIQYYNGEERAKGNILERFSAQQFPDLHSELNLSSLELGDSALYFCASSGTGGYGYTFGSGTRLTVV.

This rearrangement joins TRBV29-1 to TRBJ2-3; D not certain. The germline V gene encodes CDR1 SQVTM and CDR2 ANQGSEA. This CDR3 has 12 residues. Between the trimmed V and J ends, which lost 2 bases and 2 bases, there was a span of 5 bases. The CDR3 here is CSVERVTDTQYF. DNA for the CDR3: TGCAGCGTTGAAAGGGTCACAGATACGCAGTATTTT.

The genes are TRBV7-3 and TRBJ2-7; TRBD1 agrees at 9 bases. After removal of 2 bases from V and 4 bases from J, the junction contained 9 bases not matched to a gene. The CDR3 extends over 16 amino acids. Germline values: CDR1 SGHTA, CDR2 FQGTGA. CDR3 in DNA: TGTGCCAGCAGCTTAGGCGCAACAGGGGGCTTTTACGAGCAGTACTTC. It encodes CASSLGATGGFYEQYF.

This clone appeared once. The chain joins TRBV14 to TRBJ1-4; 9 bases match TRBD1. Germline assignment: CDR1 SGHDN and CDR2 FVKESK. The length of the CDR3 is 14 residues. J gave up 8 bases and V 5 bases, and 6 bases lay outside the gene matches. The CDR3 nucleotides are TGTGCCAGCAGCTTAAGGACAGGGGCCGAAAAACTGTTTTTT. Residues: CASSLRTGAEKLFF.

The chain recombines TRBV27 with TRBJ1-5; TRBD1 aligns across 9 bases. V shed 6 bases, J shed 2 bases, and the junction held 5 bases outside the gene matches. The germline CDR1 and CDR2 sequences are MNHEY and SMNVEV (reference sequence). This CDR3 spans 15 amino acids. The chain's CDR3 is CASRRTGEGNQPQHF. The CDR3 bases are TGTGCCAGCAGGCGGACAGGGGAGGGCAATCAGCCCCAGCATTTT.

This chain connects TRBV12-3 or TRBV12-4 to TRBJ2-5; D not resolved. V lost 1 base to trimming and J lost 5 bases, with 5 bases between them. The CDR3 length is 12 residues. The CDR3 sequence: CASSLVGETQYF. The CDR3 DNA follows: TGTGCCAGCAGTTTAGTCGGGGAGACCCAGTACTTC.

The chain has TRBV4-2 and TRBJ2-5; tentatively, D is TRBD2 (5 bases). The V end lost 0 bases, the J end lost 5 bases, and 10 bases lay between the germline ends. The CDR3 consists of 14 residues. Germline V gene lookup returns CDR1 LGHNA and CDR2 YNFKEQ. CDR3 bases: TGTGCCAGCAGCCAAGAAAGCGGTTTTGAGACCCAGTACTTC. It is translated as CASSQESGFETQYF.

This clone has a handful of counts. The chain uses TRBV19 and TRBJ2-7; 7 bases agree with TRBD2. The CDR3 is made up of 15 amino acids. Germline CDR1 LNHDA, CDR2 SQIVND (reference sequence). J was trimmed by 0 bases and V by 6 bases; bases with no gene match: 8. The CDR3 DNA reads as TGTGCCAGTAGCCCTAGCGGTCTATTCTCCTACGAGCAGTACTTC. This codes for CASSPSGLFSYEQYF.

The chain couples TRBV11-3 to TRBJ2-2; TRBD2 matches at 7 bases. The CDR3 loop spans 15 amino acids. V lost 5 bases and J lost 4; bases outside the gene matches: 7. Germline V gene sequence: CDR1 SGHNT, CDR2 YENEEA. CDR3 protein: CASSTTGGVTGELFF. For the CDR3, the DNA is TGTGCCAGCAGCACGACTGGGGGGGTCACCGGGGAGCTGTTTTTT. Together with reference TRBV11-3 and TRBJ2-2, the CDR3 gives the full variable domain: EAGVVQSPRYKIIEKKQPVAFWCNPISGHNTLYWYLQNLGQGPELLIRYENEEAVDDSQLPKDRFSAERLKGVDSTLKIQPAELGDSAVYLCASSTTGGVTGELFFGEGSRLTVL.

The chain recombines TRBV3-1 (or the pseudogene TRBV3-2) with TRBJ1-1, with 12 bases matching TRBD1. This CDR3 spans 16 amino acids. The V segment lost 4 bases and the J segment 4 bases; nucleotides outside the gene matches: 7. CDR1 and CDR2 (germline): LGHDT, YNNKEL (reference sequence). CDR3 loop: CASSPGTGGDGTEAFF. CDR3 DNA: TGTGCCAGCAGCCCCGGGACAGGGGGCGACGGCACTGAAGCTTTCTTT.

In its sample, this clone was seen a few times. This chain connects TRBV6-1 to TRBJ1-6; 11 bases align to TRBD1. The CDR3 has 16 residues. The V gene's germline CDR1 is MNHNS and CDR2 SASEGT. V gave up 1 base and J gave up 9 bases; unmatched junction bases: 5. CDR3 nucleotide sequence: TGTGCCAGCAGTGAAGTTGTCGGGACAGGGGGTTCACCCCTCCACTTT. This encodes CASSEVVGTGGSPLHF.

The chain couples TRBV9 to TRBJ2-1; no clear D. The CDR3 has 14 amino acids. Trimming removed 0 bases at V and 8 bases at J, with 12 bases between. Germline CDR1 and CDR2: SGDLS and YYNGEE. This CDR3 reads CASSVVYPSDEQFF. CDR3 sequence (DNA): TGTGCCAGCAGCGTAGTCTACCCGAGCGATGAGCAGTTCTTC.